The 21 T cell receptor beta chains below come from one sample, sequenced in a study of blood T cell repertoires in COVID-19. The data were produced by immunoSEQ multiplex PCR, yet TCRdb's version contains in-frame clones alone and is incomplete. The data contain around 96,000 clones, about 95% of them singletons. Sequencing used peripheral blood. The receptors here all came from a human donor with active COVID-19. The donor label of this sample is uncertain.

This clone came up once. The rearrangement uses TRBV7-2 and TRBJ1-5; a possible D gene is TRBD1 (6 bases). Per germline, CDR1 SGHTA and CDR2 FQGNSA. The length of the CDR3 is 14 residues. V lost 4 bases to trimming and J lost 1 base, with 8 bases between them. The CDR3 region is CASSWQGSNQPQHF. As DNA, the CDR3 is TGTGCCAGCAGCTGGCAGGGGAGCAATCAGCCCCAGCATTTT.

V usage is TRBV27 and J usage is TRBJ2-7; no firm D call. Germline lookup yields CDR1 MNHEY and CDR2 SMNVEV (reference sequence). This CDR3 contains 11 residues. The ends were cut back, 4 bases at V and 3 bases at J, with 4 bases in the middle. CDR3 DNA sequence: TGTGCCAGCAGTTCCTACTACGAGCAGTACTTC. Protein: CASSSYYEQYF.

The rearrangement links TRBV5-1 to TRBJ2-7; 14 bases align to TRBD2. The CDR3 contains 18 residues. V lost 3 bases, J lost 0 bases, and 8 bases stayed unmatched. Germline assignment: CDR1 SGHRS and CDR2 YFSETQ. CDR3 sequence (DNA): TGCGCCAGCAGCTCAAGACTAGCGGGAGGGGTAGGCTCCTACGAGCAGTACTTC. It codes for CASSSRLAGGVGSYEQYF.

V usage is TRBV4-1 and J usage is TRBJ2-7, with a possible D match to TRBD1 (5 bases). Germline lookup yields CDR1 MGHRA and CDR2 YSYEKL. The V end lost 0 bases, the J end lost 5 bases, and 5 bases lay between the germline ends. The CDR3 covers 12 residues. CDR3 DNA: TGCGCCAGCAGCCAAGACAGGGACGAGCAGTACTTC. It is translated as CASSQDRDEQYF.

The CDR3 reads CASSRPGLSYEQYF. CDR3 DNA: TGTGCCAGCAGTCGACCAGGGCTTTCCTACGAGCAGTACTTC. The chain uses TRBV28 and TRBJ2-7; weak D call: TRBD1 (5 bases). V was shortened by 5 bases and J by 1 base, with 12 bases between the two germline ends. The CDR3 spans 14 residues. Germline V gene lookup returns CDR1 MDHEN and CDR2 SYDVKM.

The rearrangement uses TRBV5-6 and TRBJ2-7; TRBD1 matches 8 bases. The ends lost 2 bases at V and 11 bases at J; junction bases unmatched: 6. Germline V gene data show CDR1 as SGHDT and CDR2 as YYEEEE. CDR3 length: 12 amino acids. CDR3 protein: CASSFGQGGEYF. In nucleotides, the CDR3 is TGTGCCAGCAGCTTTGGACAGGGCGGTGAGTACTTC.

The chain is built from TRBV28 and TRBJ1-6, with TRBD1 matching over 8 bases. This CDR3 is 16 amino acids long. The J segment lost 0 bases and the V segment lost 8 bases, leaving 6 bases of the junction unmatched. In germline, CDR1 is MDHEN, CDR2 SYDVKM. CDR3 coding DNA: TGTGCCAGCCGAGGACAGGGTTCCTCCTATAATTCACCCCTCCACTTT. The encoded protein is CASRGQGSSYNSPLHF.

The chain has TRBV20-1 and TRBJ2-3; TRBD2 matches 7 bases. Germline CDR1 reads DFQATT; CDR2 reads SNEGSKA (reference sequence). After removal of 3 bases from V and 1 base from J, the junction contained 10 bases not matched to a gene. The CDR3 length is 16 residues. In DNA form, the CDR3 reads TGCAGTGCTAGTGAATCCCTGGGGGGGGGCACAGATACGCAGTATTTT. Protein sequence: CSASESLGGGTDTQYF.

This chain joins TRBV24-1 and TRBJ2-2; D is perhaps TRBD1 (5 bases). Germline V lookup: CDR1 KGHDR, CDR2 SFDVKD. V was pared by 0 bases and J by 8 bases, with 12 bases between. The CDR3 is 15 amino acids. CDR3 sequence (DNA): TGTGCCACCAGTGATTTGAAGGCAGGGCGGGGGGAGCTGTTTTTT. It yields the protein CATSDLKAGRGELFF.

The V and J genes are TRBV7-2 and TRBJ1-1; maybe TRBD1 (5 bases). The CDR3 has 12 amino acids. The V end was cut by 4 bases, the J end by 6 bases, with 9 bases between. CDR1 and CDR2 (germline): SGHTA, FQGNSA. CDR3 sequence reads: CASSYDSAEAFF. CDR3 coding DNA: TGTGCCAGCAGCTACGACAGCGCTGAAGCTTTCTTT.

This chain links TRBV5-4 with TRBJ2-3; TRBD2 matches 9 bases. The CDR3 consists of 16 residues. Per the germline V gene, CDR1 is SGHNT and CDR2 is YYREEE (reference sequence). V lost 0 bases to trimming and J lost 1 base; unmatched junction nucleotides: 3. CDR3 loop: CASSLVKRGGTDTQYF. CDR3 DNA: TGTGCCAGCAGCTTGGTTAAGCGGGGGGGCACAGATACGCAGTATTTT.

The V and J genes are TRBV7-9 and TRBJ2-5; D gene unclear. V was trimmed by 4 bases and J by 5 bases, leaving 5 bases between them. The germline CDR1 and CDR2 sequences are SEHNR and FQNEAQ (reference sequence). The CDR3 totals 11 residues. The CDR3 sequence: CASSSRETQYF. For the CDR3, the DNA is TGTGCCAGCAGCTCGCGGGAGACCCAGTACTTC.

This rearrangement joins TRBV15 to TRBJ1-6; 10 nucleotides align to TRBD1. Germline CDR1 is LNHNV and CDR2 is YYDKDF (reference sequence). The V gene end was trimmed by 2 bases and the J gene end by 10 bases; junction bases not matched to a gene: 8. This CDR3 comprises 16 residues. CDR3 sequence reads: CATSRSLGTGESPLHF. The CDR3 bases are TGTGCCACCAGCAGATCACTCGGGACAGGGGAATCACCCCTCCACTTT.

The chain couples TRBV5-4 to TRBJ2-3, with 7 bases lining up with TRBD2. The CDR3 covers 14 residues. Germline values: CDR1 SGHNT, CDR2 YYREEE (reference sequence). J lost 2 bases, V lost 2 bases, and 2 bases had no gene match. CDR3 in DNA: TGTGCCAGCAGCTTCCGGGACTACACAGATACGCAGTATTTT. It encodes CASSFRDYTDTQYF.

The V and J genes are TRBV5-1 and TRBJ2-2; D is unclear. The CDR3 length is 15 residues. Germline CDR1 and CDR2: SGHRS and YFSETQ. Trimming shortened V by 0 bases and J by 4 bases, and 10 bases separated the two germline ends. The CDR3 nucleotides are TGCGCCAGCAGCTTGGCGCTCTCGAGCACCGGGGAGCTGTTTTTT. Translating gives CASSLALSSTGELFF. The full variable domain, completed using reference TRBV5-1 and TRBJ2-2, is KAGVTQTPRYLIKTRGQQVTLSCSPISGHRSVSWYQQTPGQGLQFLFEYFSETQRNKGNFPGRFSGRQFSNSRSEMNVSTLELGDSALYLCASSLALSSTGELFFGEGSRLTVL.

This clone was recorded only once. The genes are TRBV7-9 and TRBJ1-2; the D gene is possibly TRBD1 (6 bases). Germline CDR1 SEHNR, CDR2 FQNEAQ (reference sequence). This CDR3 is built from 14 residues. V was clipped by 6 bases and J by 8 bases, with 19 bases between them. This chain's CDR3 is CASRTSSGTPGYTF. For the CDR3, the DNA is TGTGCCAGCAGAACCTCTTCCGGGACACCCGGCTACACCTTC.

The chain uses TRBV28 and TRBJ2-7, with D perhaps TRBD2 (6 bases). CDR1 MDHEN and CDR2 SYDVKM come from the germline V gene. The V end lost 2 bases, the J end lost 4 bases, and 15 bases lay between the germline ends. The CDR3 spans 15 residues. CDR3 loop: CASSLGVGGMYEQYF. As DNA, the CDR3 is TGTGCCAGCAGTTTAGGGGTCGGCGGGATGTACGAGCAGTACTTC.

The chain uses TRBV28 and TRBJ2-1; TRBD2 matches at 8 bases. The germline V gene has CDR1 MDHEN and CDR2 SYDVKM. The CDR3 totals 15 residues. V shed 7 bases, J shed 2 bases, and the junction held 7 bases outside the gene matches. The CDR3 DNA follows: TGTGCCAGCAACGGCCATAGCGGGACCTACAATGAGCAGTTCTTC. Translation: CASNGHSGTYNEQFF. Together with reference TRBV28 and TRBJ2-1, the CDR3 gives the full variable domain: DVKVTQSSRYLVKRTGEKVFLECVQDMDHENMFWYRQDPGLGLRLIYFSYDVKMKEKGDIPEGYSVSREKKERFSLILESASTNQTSMYLCASNGHSGTYNEQFFGPGTRLTVL.

V gene TRBV7-9 combines with J gene TRBJ2-6; weak D call: TRBD2 (5 bases). The V end lost 5 bases, the J end lost 4 bases, and 9 bases lay between the germline ends. The CDR3 sequence is 14 residues long. CDR1 is SEHNR, CDR2 FQNEAQ, per germline (reference sequence). The DNA for the CDR3 is TGTGCCAGCAGCACGGTAGCGGGGGCCAACGTCCTGACTTTC. Translating gives CASSTVAGANVLTF.

The V gene is TRBV2, the J gene TRBJ2-7; 12 bases are shared with TRBD2. Germline V gene sequence: CDR1 SNHLY, CDR2 FYNNEI. The CDR3 contains 13 residues. J gave up 4 bases and V 7 bases, and 2 bases lay outside the gene matches. CDR3 residues: CASNLAGGYEQYF. The DNA for the CDR3 is TGTGCCAGCAATCTAGCGGGGGGGTACGAGCAGTACTTC.

V usage is TRBV4-3 and J usage is TRBJ1-2; 10 nucleotides line up with TRBD1. The CDR3 has 17 residues. The trim removed 1 base at V and 2 bases at J, leaving 7 bases unmatched. Germline V gene sequence: CDR1 LGHNA, CDR2 YSLEER. The chain's CDR3 is CASSQGEGTGANYGYTF. The CDR3 DNA reads TGCGCCAGCAGCCAAGGCGAGGGGACAGGGGCGAACTATGGCTACACCTTC.